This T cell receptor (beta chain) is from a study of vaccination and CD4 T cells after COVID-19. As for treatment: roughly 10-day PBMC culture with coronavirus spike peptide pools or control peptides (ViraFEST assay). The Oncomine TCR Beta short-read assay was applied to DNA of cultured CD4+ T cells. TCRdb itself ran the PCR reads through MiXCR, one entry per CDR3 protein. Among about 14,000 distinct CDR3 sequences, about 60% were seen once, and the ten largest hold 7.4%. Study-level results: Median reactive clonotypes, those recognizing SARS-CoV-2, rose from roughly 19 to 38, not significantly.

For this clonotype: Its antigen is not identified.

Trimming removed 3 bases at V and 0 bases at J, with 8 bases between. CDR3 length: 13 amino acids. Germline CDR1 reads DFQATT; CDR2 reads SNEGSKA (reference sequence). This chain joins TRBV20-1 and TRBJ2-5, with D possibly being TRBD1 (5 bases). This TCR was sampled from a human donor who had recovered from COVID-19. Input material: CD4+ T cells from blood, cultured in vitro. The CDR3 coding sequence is TGCAGTGCTAGGCAGGGCAACCAAGAGACCCAGTACTTC. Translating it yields CSARQGNQETQYF.